The clone carrying this T cell receptor beta chain was seen many times. What it binds is not known. The data stem from a study of glioma-infiltrating T cells. Study-wide findings and caveats: Tissue-blood divergence was below expectation in non-neoplastic patients, above in gliomas. Very few CDR3 sequences were shared between tissue and blood.

Using RNA template, CDR3s of TCR alpha and beta were amplified with iRepertoire arm-PCR. For one-step reverse transcription and amplification, about 90-400 ng of tissue mRNA or PBMC total RNA was used. TCRdb re-analysed the multiplex PCR reads in MiXCR, keeping a single row per CDR3 protein. The sample has some 17,000 distinct CDR3 sequences, about three fifths seen once; the top ten hold approximately 38%. CDR3 length: 13 residues. Germline-derived CDR1 and CDR2 are SNHLY and FYNNEI. The V end lost 1 base, the J end lost 6 bases, and 9 bases lay between the germline ends. The source material was glioma tissue, nonneoplastic brain tissue, or PBMCs (not recorded which). The receptor was isolated from a human donor with low-grade glioma or glioblastoma, undergoing nonglioma brain surgery, or in good health (not recorded which). This chain uses TRBV2 with TRBJ2-5; D unclear. The CDR3 spells CASSEGVLQTQYF. The CDR3 nucleotides are TGTGCCAGCAGTGAAGGGGTTTTGCAGACCCAGTACTTC.